This TCR beta chain is drawn from a study of cytomegalovirus exposure and HLA in healthy donors. Study observations and caveats: By a later analysis, the bulk of CMV-associated TCR beta chains appeared HLA-restricted.

PCR was performed using 60 Vbeta and 13 Jbeta primers. TCRdb's table, derived via immunoSEQ multiplex PCR, lists solely in-frame clones and lacks some. This sample has more than 85,000 clones, with roughly 83% found just once. With respect to this clone: Its antigen remains unknown.

Trimming left V 5 bases short and J 5 bases short, with 12 bases between. The CDR3 covers 13 residues. The germline gives CDR1 SGHAT, CDR2 FQNNGV. Source material: PBMCs. The gene calls are TRBV11-2 and TRBJ2-5, with D possibly TRBD2 on 5 matching bases. The TCR originated in a male donor in good health and CMV-seropositive. CDR3: CASSPSRAETQYF. The CDR3 DNA is TGTGCCAGCAGCCCTAGCCGAGCGGAGACCCAGTACTTC.